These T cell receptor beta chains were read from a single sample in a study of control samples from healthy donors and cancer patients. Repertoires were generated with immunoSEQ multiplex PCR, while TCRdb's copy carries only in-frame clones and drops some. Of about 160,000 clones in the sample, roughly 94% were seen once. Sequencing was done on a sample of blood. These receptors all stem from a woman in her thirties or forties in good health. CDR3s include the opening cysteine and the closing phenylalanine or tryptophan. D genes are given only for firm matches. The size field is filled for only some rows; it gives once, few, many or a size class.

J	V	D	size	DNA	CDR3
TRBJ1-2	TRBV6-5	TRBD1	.	TGTGCCAGCAGTTACAGAATGGCAGGGGGCTATGGCTACACCTTC	CASSYRMAGGYGYTF
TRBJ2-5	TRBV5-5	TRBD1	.	TGTGCCAGCAGCCGACAGGGGGAGGAGACCCAGTACTTC	CASSRQGEETQYF
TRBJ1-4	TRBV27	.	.	TGTGCCAGCAGTGCCAGACTTCGAACTAATGAAAAACTGTTTTTT	CASSARLRTNEKLFF
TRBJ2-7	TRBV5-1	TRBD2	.	TGCGCCAGCAGTGGTAGCGGGAGTTTCTACGAGCAGTACTTC	CASSGSGSFYEQYF
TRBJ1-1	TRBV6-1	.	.	TGTGCCAGCAGTGAGTGGCAGGGGCAGGCTTTCTTT	CASSEWQGQAFF
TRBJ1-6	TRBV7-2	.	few	TGTGCCAGCAGCTTATCCCCCCGCAATTCACCCCTCCACTTT	CASSLSPRNSPLHF
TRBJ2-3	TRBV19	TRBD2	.	TGTGCCAGTAGTTCAACTAGCGGGACGATCACAGATACGCAGTATTTT	CASSSTSGTITDTQYF
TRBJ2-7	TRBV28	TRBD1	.	TGTGCCAGCAAAGGCTGGGGACAGAGGTACGAGCAGTACTTC	CASKGWGQRYEQYF
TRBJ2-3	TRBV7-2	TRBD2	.	TGTGCCAGCACCCAACTAGCGGGGGGGGGAGATACGCAGTATTTT	CASTQLAGGGDTQYF
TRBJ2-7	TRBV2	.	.	TGTGCCGGGAGGGGGACGGGTTCCTACGAGCAGTACTTC	CAGRGTGSYEQYF
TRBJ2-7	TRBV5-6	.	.	TGTGCCAGCAGCTCTGATCCATCCACCTACGAGCAGTACTTC	CASSSDPSTYEQYF
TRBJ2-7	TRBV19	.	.	TGTGCCAGTAGTAAACTAGGAGCCGAGCAGTACTTC	CASSKLGAEQYF
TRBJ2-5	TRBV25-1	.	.	TGTGCCAGCAGTGAAATAACACGGACCCAAGAGACCCAGTACTTC	CASSEITRTQETQYF
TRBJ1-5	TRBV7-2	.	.	TGTGCCAGCAGCTTAGACGGGGTGGTTCAGCCCCAGCATTTT	CASSLDGVVQPQHF
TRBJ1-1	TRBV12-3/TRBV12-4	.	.	TGTGCCAGCAGTTTCAGGGCTGAAGCTTTCTTT	CASSFRAEAFF
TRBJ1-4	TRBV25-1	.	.	TGTGCCAGCAGTGGGGCTACAGCGCGGGGCGAAAAACTGTTTTTT	CASSGATARGEKLFF
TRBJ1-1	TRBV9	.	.	TGTGCCAGCAGCGTAGCCGTAGGTTACACTGAAGCTTTCTTT	CASSVAVGYTEAFF
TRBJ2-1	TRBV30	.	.	TGTGCCTGGGGGGGTAGGGGCGCGATCTACAATGAGCAGTTCTTC	CAWGGRGAIYNEQFF
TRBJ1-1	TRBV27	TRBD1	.	TGTGCCAGCACCATTAATAGTTCGGGACAGGGTATTACTTTCTTT	CASTINSSGQGITFF
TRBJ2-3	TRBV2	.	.	TGTGCCAGCAGTGGACAGATCACAGATACGCAGTATTTT	CASSGQITDTQYF
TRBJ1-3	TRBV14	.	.	TGTGCCAGCAGCCAGACAAACTCTGGAAACACCATATATTTT	CASSQTNSGNTIYF
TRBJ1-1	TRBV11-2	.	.	TGTGCCAGCAGCTTAGCGGTTAACAAGCCCAGAGCTTTCTTT	CASSLAVNKPRAFF
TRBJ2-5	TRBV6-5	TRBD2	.	TGTGCCAGCAGTTACCCGACTAGCGGGGGAGGAGAGACCCAGTACTTC	CASSYPTSGGGETQYF
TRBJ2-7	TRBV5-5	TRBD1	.	TGTGCCAGCAGCTTGATCGGGACAGGGTTCTACGAGCAGTACTTC	CASSLIGTGFYEQYF
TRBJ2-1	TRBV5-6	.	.	TGTGCCAGCAGCATGATAGGAGTTGAGTTCTTC	CASSMIGVEFF
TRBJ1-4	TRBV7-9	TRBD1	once	TGTGCCAGCAGCTCCGGACAGGGCAGCCAAAAACTGTTTTTT	CASSSGQGSQKLFF
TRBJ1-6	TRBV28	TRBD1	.	TGTGCCAGCAGTCCCCCCGGACAGGCGAATTCACCCCTCCACTTT	CASSPPGQANSPLHF
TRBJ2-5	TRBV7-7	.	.	TGTGCTAGCAGCCCCAGGGTCCAAGAGACCCAGTACTTC	CASSPRVQETQYF
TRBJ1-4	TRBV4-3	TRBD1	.	TGCGCCAGCAGCCAGGACAGGGGGCGCATTGAAAAACTGTTTTTT	CASSQDRGRIEKLFF
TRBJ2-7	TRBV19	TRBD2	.	TGTGCCAGTAGTACGGGGGGGGCTACAGGGTACGAGCAGTACTTC	CASSTGGATGYEQYF
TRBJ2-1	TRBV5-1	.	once	TGCGCCAGCAGGGACCGGGACATGCTCTCCTACAATGAGCAGTTCTTC	CASRDRDMLSYNEQFF
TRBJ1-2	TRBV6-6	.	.	TGTGCCAGCAGTTACTCGGGACCCGACCGACTAGATGGCTACACCTTC	CASSYSGPDRLDGYTF
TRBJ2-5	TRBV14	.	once	TGTGCCAGCAGCCAAGATAGCCGACAGTGGCCGTACCAAGAGACCCAGTACTTC	CASSQDSRQWPYQETQYF
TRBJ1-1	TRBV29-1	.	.	TGCAGCGTGATGACAGCAATGAACACTGAAGCTTTCTTT	CSVMTAMNTEAFF
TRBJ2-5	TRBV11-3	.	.	TGTGCCAGCAGCTTAGGTGGCGGGGACTACCAAGAGACCCAGTACTTC	CASSLGGGDYQETQYF
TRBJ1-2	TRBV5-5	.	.	TGTGCCAGCAGCGATGCGACAGCTTCCTATGGCTACACCTTC	CASSDATASYGYTF